Listed below are T cell receptor beta chains from one sample, sequenced in a study of cytomegalovirus exposure and HLA in healthy donors. The protocol was immunoSEQ multiplex PCR, while the TCRdb copy is restricted to in-frame clones and leaves out a portion. The table shows 30,000 to 45,000 clones, with 84% occurring only once. Material: PBMCs. The receptors stem from a woman younger than 30 in good health and CMV-seronegative. Each CDR3 is given with its conserved first and last residue. The order of the fields is J gene, V gene, D gene, CDR3 protein. The D gene is left open where the match is weak.

>TRBJ1-1|TRBV5-6|.
CASSLDRHTEAFF
>TRBJ1-2|TRBV15|TRBD1
CATSSRQGPNYGYTF
>TRBJ1-2|TRBV18|.
CASSDRNYGYTF
>.|TRBV6-5|.
CASEGDSYEQYF
>TRBJ2-7|TRBV5-1|TRBD2
CASSPPTSGSSYEQYF
>TRBJ1-3|TRBV10-3|TRBD1
CAISGTGPGNTIYF
>TRBJ1-5|TRBV10-1|.
CASSVLLNGQSGNQPQNF
>TRBJ1-1|TRBV6-5|TRBD1
CASSYGRDRNTEAFF
>TRBJ2-1|TRBV4-2|TRBD2
CASSQTSGGMHEQFF
>TRBJ2-1|TRBV27|TRBD2
CASSPVVGLAGSEQFF
>TRBJ1-3|TRBV19|.
CASNEVSGNTIYF
>TRBJ1-5|TRBV27|TRBD1
CASSKDRLDQPQHF
>.|TRBV28|.
CASSFPTAAYEQYF
>.|TRBV27|.
CANRSGWEYEQYF
>TRBJ1-1|TRBV28|.
CASDPGRDYEAFF
>TRBJ1-1|TRBV12-1|.
CASSFRGADGTFREAFF
>TRBJ1-5|TRBV7-3|.
CASSLNNGQPQHF
>TRBJ2-7|TRBV28|TRBD1
CAVGQGVYEQYF
>TRBJ2-2|TRBV11-2|.
CASNQAGTNTGELFF
>TRBJ2-3|TRBV5-1|TRBD1
CASSSGTGVSDTQYF
>TRBJ2-6|TRBV27|.
CASSLKGWSSGANVLTF
>TRBJ2-6|TRBV19|.
CASSMGGHSGANVLTF
>TRBJ1-5|TRBV18|TRBD1
CASSQPGQGNQPQHF
>TRBJ1-1|TRBV18|.
CASSGGSRGAFF
>TRBJ2-1|TRBV7-3|TRBD2
CASSLSPSSGYHNEQFF
>TRBJ2-6|TRBV5-5|.
CASSLEGAPGANVLTF
>TRBJ2-7|TRBV19|.
CASSTHLLAHEQYF
>TRBJ1-3|TRBV5-6|.
CASSLPGAGNTIYF
>TRBJ2-6|TRBV6-4|.
CASSDSGGAGANVLTF
>TRBJ2-2|TRBV5-1|TRBD1
CASSLDVRGPTGELFF
>TRBJ2-2|TRBV21-1|.
CASSKGRLAKTGELFF
>TRBJ2-2|TRBV27|TRBD1
CASSGTGGYAGELFF